This TCR beta chain emerged from a study of neurological immune-mediated disorders. Study outcomes and limitations: When repertoires were grouped phylogenetically, those of 18 of 34 multiple sclerosis patients fell into one related-CDR3 cluster, a possible signature.

CDR1 is SNHLY, CDR2 FYNNEI, per germline. Trimming removed 4 bases from V and 8 bases from J; junction bases left unmatched: 10. The CDR3 length is 15 residues. This clonotype was seen many times. The antigen is not known. It was by 5'RACE with 10-nucleotide random UMIs that the cDNA was made. Each sequencing run yielded over 160 million TCR-beta sequences from 15-18 subjects. Each CDR3 protein is one row after TCRdb ran MiXCR on the 5' RACE reads. The sample lists around 35,000 distinct CDR3 sequences; 1.5% were seen once. This clonotype was sampled from a woman under 40 with multiple sclerosis. The specimen was PBMCs. The genes are TRBV2 and TRBJ2-1; 8 nucleotides align to TRBD2. CDR3 nucleotide sequence: TGTGCCAGCAGTGCTATCCGGGGGGGCAGCGATGAGCAGTTCTTC. Its protein product is CASSAIRGGSDEQFF.